One sample yielded the 5 T cell receptor beta chains listed below, sequenced in a study of blood T cell repertoires in COVID-19. This table comes from immunoSEQ multiplex PCR, and its TCRdb copy is limited to in-frame clones, with some not included. In the table there are about 170,000 clones, approximately 87% of which are singletons. The sequenced sample consisted of peripheral blood. These receptors were collected from a man aged 18 to 29 with active or convalescent COVID-19.

The CDR3 nucleotides read TGTGCCAGCAGCCCATCCCTCGGGACAGGGGGCACCGGGGAGCTGTTTTTT. It codes for CASSPSLGTGGTGELFF. V is TRBV7-2 and J is TRBJ2-2; 11 bases match TRBD1. This CDR3 has 17 amino acids. Unmatched junction bases numbered 9, after V lost 5 bases and J lost 4 bases. Germline CDR1 SGHTA, CDR2 FQGNSA.

V usage is TRBV18 and J usage is TRBJ2-3; TRBD1 matches at 7 bases. Germline values: CDR1 KGHSH, CDR2 LQKENI. V trimming: 3 bases; J trimming: 4 bases; junction bases outside the gene matches: 7. The CDR3 runs to 15 residues. Here the CDR3 reads CASSPPGQYSDTQYF. DNA of the CDR3: TGTGCCAGCTCACCGCCGGGACAGTATTCAGATACGCAGTATTTT.

The chain uses TRBV2 and TRBJ1-5, with D unclear. The CDR3 contains 13 residues. V shed 3 bases and J shed 11 bases, with 14 bases lying between them. Germline values: CDR1 SNHLY, CDR2 FYNNEI. Written as DNA, the CDR3 is TGTGCCAGCAGTGAGTCGTCACAATCAGCCCAGCATTTT. Amino acid sequence: CASSESSQSAQHF.

The chain is built from TRBV7-9 and TRBJ2-5; 11 nucleotides match TRBD1. There are 15 residues in the CDR3. Losses at the gene ends were 5 bases for V and 2 bases for J; bases not matched to a gene: 4. CDR1 and CDR2 (germline): SEHNR, FQNEAQ (reference sequence). The CDR3 nucleotides read TGTGCCAGCAGCCCGCGGGACAGGGGGCAAGAGACCCAGTACTTC. This gives the protein CASSPRDRGQETQYF.

This clone appeared a few times. A read error may produce the germline difference seen at one junction end. DNA of the CDR3: TGTGCCAGCAGTTTAATAGGGACAGACTTAGGATGG. Translating gives CASSLIGTDLGW. The rearrangement joins TRBV12-3 or TRBV12-4 to TRBJ1-1; 7 bases align to TRBD1. This CDR3 contains 12 residues.